This TCR beta chain is from a study of OX40 agonist ivuxolimab in advanced cancers. On the study more broadly: The patients' treatment was ivuxolimab, an agonistic anti-OX40 (CD134) antibody.

Profiling relied on immunoSEQ multiplex PCR, and the TCRdb table lists in-frame clones only, not all of them. The sample carries roughly 80,000 clones, around 91% recorded once. The V gene's germline CDR1 is SNHLY and CDR2 FYNNEI. The CDR3 has 17 residues. V gave up 6 bases and J gave up 0 bases; unmatched junction bases: 9. The rearrangement links TRBV2 to TRBJ1-5, with 9 bases lining up with TRBD1. The sequence was obtained from an adult with an advanced solid tumor such as melanoma, head and neck, liver or kidney cancer. The sequences come from CD4+ or CD8+ T cells sorted from blood, collected in a trial of the OX40 agonist ivuxolimab. CDR3 sequence: CASRGDRAANSNQPQHF. The CDR3 DNA sequence: TGTGCCAGCAGGGGGGACAGGGCAGCGAATAGCAATCAGCCCCAGCATTTT.